Listed here are 28 T cell receptor beta chains from one sample, sequenced in a study of vaccination effects on CD4 cells after COVID-19. Their specific antigens are unknown. Antigen-specific CD4+ T cells were first expanded with viral peptide pools by the ViraFEST assay and only then sequenced. Cells that had been cultured for 10 days were the source of isolated CD4+ T cells. Vaccine recipients had no previous SARS-CoV-2 infection; their nucleocapsid antibodies were negative. The assay was immunoSEQ multiplex PCR, and TCRdb's table has in-frame clones only and misses some. The sample has 20,000 to 25,000 clones; over 60% are singletons. The specimen comprised CD4+ T cells from PBMCs cultured with HCoV-NL63 spike peptides, sampled before COVID-19 vaccination. The receptors shown here come from a human donor who received a COVID-19 vaccine.

The chain uses TRBV3-1 (or the pseudogene TRBV3-2) and TRBJ2-2, with D maybe TRBD2 (5 bases). V dropped 3 bases and J dropped 7 bases, with 18 bases sitting between them. This CDR3 is built from 16 residues. CDR1 and CDR2 (germline): LGHDT, YNNKEL (reference sequence). The CDR3 is CASSHGYSGISGELFF. The CDR3 DNA reads as TGTGCCAGCAGCCATGGTTATTCGGGGATAAGCGGGGAGCTGTTTTTT.

V and J are TRBV5-4 and TRBJ1-1; D is perhaps TRBD1 (5 bases). CDR3 size: 16 residues. Germline V gives CDR1 SGHNT, CDR2 YYREEE (reference sequence). V was trimmed by 0 bases and J by 1 base, leaving 13 bases between them. The CDR3 protein is CASSLAGAGPNTEAFF. Here the CDR3 DNA reads TGTGCCAGCAGCTTGGCCGGGGCAGGACCGAACACTGAAGCTTTCTTT.

This chain uses TRBV19 with TRBJ1-2; no clear D gene. Germline loops: CDR1 LNHDA, CDR2 SQIVND (reference sequence). V gave up 9 bases and J gave up 0 bases, with 20 bases separating them. CDR3 size: 16 residues. The CDR3 region is CASAEAWVPPNYGYTF. The CDR3 DNA follows: TGTGCCAGCGCGGAAGCATGGGTACCTCCTAACTATGGCTACACCTTC.

This clone was detected once. DNA for the CDR3: TGTGCCAGCAGTTTTGCGGGACAGGGGGGCGGTCGCTACACCTTC. Protein sequence: CASSFAGQGGGRYTF. V is TRBV28 and J is TRBJ1-2, with 11 bases matching TRBD1. The J segment lost 9 bases and the V segment lost 3 bases, leaving 9 bases of the junction unmatched. The CDR3 is made up of 15 amino acids. Germline CDR1 and CDR2: MDHEN and SYDVKM.

The rearrangement joins TRBV6-4 to TRBJ2-1; TRBD1 matches 7 bases. Trimming took 6 bases from V and 6 from J; bases not matched to a gene: 8. CDR3 length: 14 residues. The germline gives CDR1 MRHNA, CDR2 SNTAGT. The CDR3 sequence: CASSPGGQINEQFF. In DNA form, the CDR3 reads TGTGCCAGCAGCCCAGGGGGACAGATCAATGAGCAGTTCTTC.

The chain combines TRBV6-5 with TRBJ1-2; D is ambiguous. This CDR3 is 15 amino acids long. Germline loops: CDR1 MNHEY, CDR2 SVGAGI. The ends were cut back, 8 bases at V and 0 bases at J, with 16 bases in the middle. CDR3 coding DNA: TGTGCCAGCGGGCAGAGCCACTTAGCTAACTATGGCTACACCTTC. This translates into CASGQSHLANYGYTF.

By sample share, this clone is large. The chain is built from TRBV6-5 and TRBJ2-7; D gene uncertain. This CDR3 is 13 amino acids long. The ends were cut back, 2 bases at V and 2 bases at J, with 7 bases in the middle. Germline lookup yields CDR1 MNHEY and CDR2 SVGAGI. In DNA form, the CDR3 reads TGTGCCAGCAGTTACGGCCTGGCCTACGAGCAGTACTTC. Residues: CASSYGLAYEQYF.

The gene calls are TRBV6-5 and TRBJ1-3, with a tentative D call TRBD1 (5 bases). Trimming took off 8 bases at V and 4 bases at J, with 6 bases between the two ends. The CDR3 spans 11 residues. Germline CDR1 MNHEY, CDR2 SVGAGI. In nucleotides, the CDR3 is TGTGCCAGCCGGACAGGAAACACCATATATTTT. Translated: CASRTGNTIYF.

The chain carries TRBV7-2 and TRBJ1-1; D not resolved. The CDR3 sequence is 13 residues long. Trimming shortened V by 4 bases and J by 3 bases, and 9 bases separated the two germline ends. Germline V gene sequence: CDR1 SGHTA, CDR2 FQGNSA. In DNA form, the CDR3 reads TGTGCCAGCAGCTCGGAGGGATACACTGAAGCTTTCTTT. Translating gives CASSSEGYTEAFF.

This chain connects TRBV4-2 to TRBJ2-5; no clear D. The V gene's germline CDR1 is LGHNA and CDR2 YNFKEQ. The CDR3 spans 14 residues. The V end lost 1 base, the J end lost 2 bases, and 8 bases lay between the germline ends. The CDR3 DNA reads TGTGCCAGCAGCCAAGGTCGAGCGCAAGAGACCCAGTACTTC. This translates into CASSQGRAQETQYF.

The chain has TRBV27 and TRBJ2-7, with TRBD1 matching 7 bases. Unmatched junction bases numbered 12, after V lost 1 base and J lost 3 bases. The germline CDR1 and CDR2 sequences are MNHEY and SMNVEV (reference sequence). The CDR3 has 17 amino acids. CDR3 nucleotide sequence: TGTGCCAGCAGTTTATTAGTCGGGGCAGGGGGAAGCTACGAGCAGTACTTC. Its protein is CASSLLVGAGGSYEQYF.

This clone appeared a single time. This sequence joins TRBV4-2 and TRBJ2-3; 11 nucleotides align to TRBD2. J lost 7 bases, V lost 4 bases, and 10 bases had no gene match. The germline gives CDR1 LGHNA, CDR2 YNFKEQ. This CDR3 is 16 amino acids long. The CDR3 reads CASSPVTSGGIYTQYF. CDR3 sequence (DNA): TGTGCCAGCAGCCCGGTAACTAGCGGGGGAATATATACGCAGTATTTT.

This sequence joins TRBV6-6 and TRBJ1-1, with 10 positions matching TRBD1. The germline CDR1 and CDR2 sequences are MNHNY and SVGAGI (reference sequence). With 6 bases clipped from V and 0 bases from J, the junction kept 1 base outside the gene matches. This CDR3 has 14 residues. The CDR3 reads CASRDRGLNTEAFF. Here the CDR3 DNA reads TGTGCCAGCAGGGACAGGGGGTTGAACACTGAAGCTTTCTTT.

A single count supports this clone. The rearrangement links TRBV6-4 to TRBJ2-7; D is uncertain. Germline V gene lookup returns CDR1 MRHNA and CDR2 SNTAGT. The CDR3 sequence is 11 residues long. Between the trimmed V and J ends, which lost 8 bases and 6 bases, there was a span of 11 bases. This CDR3 reads CASPWLPEQYF. The CDR3 nucleotides are TGTGCCAGCCCATGGCTCCCCGAGCAGTACTTC.

Only a few counts were recorded for this clone. This sequence joins TRBV14 and TRBJ2-2; D is perhaps TRBD2 (5 bases). V lost 1 base to trimming and J lost 5 bases, with 14 bases between them. CDR3 size: 16 residues. Germline values: CDR1 SGHDN, CDR2 FVKESK. The CDR3 DNA reads as TGTGCCAGCAGCCAAGGCGGGTTCCCTCTAACCGGGGAGCTGTTTTTT. Protein product: CASSQGGFPLTGELFF.

This chain uses TRBV29-1 with TRBJ2-7; the match to TRBD2 covers 13 bases. Per germline, CDR1 SQVTM and CDR2 ANQGSEA. CDR3 size: 14 residues. The J segment lost 7 bases and the V segment lost 6 bases, leaving 9 bases of the junction unmatched. The CDR3 is CSVAKRLAGGEQYF. The CDR3 nucleotides are TGCAGCGTGGCAAAGCGACTAGCGGGAGGAGAGCAGTACTTC.

This clone was counted a few times. The chain couples TRBV6-5 to TRBJ1-3, with D unclear. The germline gives CDR1 MNHEY, CDR2 SVGAGI. V shed 6 bases and J shed 8 bases, with 11 bases lying between them. The CDR3 sequence is 12 residues long. The CDR3 region is CASRTSADTIYF. The CDR3 nucleotides read TGTGCCAGCAGAACCAGTGCTGACACCATATATTTT.

This clone was counted a few times. The chain is built from TRBV6-1 and TRBJ2-3; no definite D call. The CDR3 totals 13 residues. The V end lost 3 bases, the J end lost 8 bases, and 12 bases lay between the germline ends. CDR1 MNHNS and CDR2 SASEGT come from the germline V gene. CDR3 residues: CASSESGIGTQYF. In nucleotides, the CDR3 is TGTGCCAGCAGTGAGTCGGGTATCGGTACGCAGTATTTT.

This rearrangement joins TRBV30 to TRBJ1-4; 7 nucleotides match TRBD1. The germline V gene has CDR1 GTSNPN and CDR2 SVGIG (reference sequence). This CDR3 contains 15 residues. Unmatched junction bases numbered 11, after V lost 6 bases and J lost 4 bases. The CDR3 is CACRSKTGRNEKLFF. The CDR3 bases are TGTGCCTGCCGGTCAAAGACAGGGCGTAATGAAAAACTGTTTTTT. Full variable domain (rest looked up from reference TRBV30 and TRBJ1-4): SQTIHQWPATLVQPVGSPLSLECTVEGTSNPNLYWYRQAAGRGLQLLFYSVGIGQISSEVPQNLSASRPQDRQFILSSKKLLLSDSGFYLCACRSKTGRNEKLFFGSGTQLSVL.

The V gene is TRBV7-9, the J gene TRBJ2-7; TRBD2 matches at 11 bases. The CDR3 extends over 18 amino acids. V lost 1 base to trimming and J lost 0 bases; unmatched junction nucleotides: 8. Germline-derived CDR1 and CDR2 are SEHNR and FQNEAQ (reference sequence). The CDR3 loop is CASSLVLSGRGISYEQYF. CDR3 sequence (DNA): TGTGCCAGCAGCTTAGTGCTTAGCGGGAGGGGAATCTCCTACGAGCAGTACTTC.

The chain couples TRBV7-2 to TRBJ2-3, with D unclear. The CDR3 totals 17 residues. Deletions cut 5 bases from V and 4 bases from J, with 22 bases between. The V gene's germline CDR1 is SGHTA and CDR2 FQGNSA. CDR3 coding DNA: TGTGCCAGCAGCCGTCAGTTGTGGACGATTGGGGCAGATACGCAGTATTTT. It encodes CASSRQLWTIGADTQYF.

The rearrangement joins TRBV5-1 to TRBJ2-1, with TRBD2 identical over 14 bases. The CDR3 length is 16 residues. CDR1 and CDR2 from the germline V gene are SGHRS and YFSETQ. The junction had 7 bases not matched to a gene; V was cut back by 4 bases and J by 7 bases. Written as DNA, the CDR3 is TGCGCCAGCAGCCTTCGACTAGCGGGAGGGACGAATGAGCAGTTCTTC. Amino acid sequence: CASSLRLAGGTNEQFF.

The table lists this clone with a count of one. The J gene is TRBJ2-2, the V gene TRBV5-1; TRBD1 agrees at 11 bases. With V trimmed by 2 bases and J by 7 bases, 4 bases remained unmatched. CDR1 and CDR2 from the germline V gene are SGHRS and YFSETQ. The CDR3 loop spans 15 amino acids. CDR3 in DNA: TGCGCCAGCAGCTTAAGGACAGGGGGCGGCGGGGAGCTGTTTTTT. Protein product: CASSLRTGGGGELFF.

Note on this clone: Compared with germline, one end of the junction differs, possibly owing to a read error. The chain carries TRBV13 and TRBJ2-4; D is ambiguous. CDR1 and CDR2 from the germline V gene are PRHDT and FYEKMQ (reference sequence). The CDR3 has 12 residues. The CDR3 nucleotides are TGTGCCAGCAGCGGTTTAACCCACGGCTGGGACTTC. As protein: CASSGLTHGWDF.

This clone was counted between two and nine times. V is TRBV6-4 and J is TRBJ2-2, with 9 bases fitting TRBD1. The length of the CDR3 is 18 residues. J was trimmed by 6 bases and V by 0 bases; bases with no gene match: 11. From germline, CDR1 is MRHNA and CDR2 SNTAGT. CDR3 sequence (DNA): TGTGCCAGCAGTGACTCTAAAAGGACAGGGGTAATATCCGGGGAGCTGTTTTTT. It yields the protein CASSDSKRTGVISGELFF.

The chain links TRBV13 to TRBJ2-1, with TRBD2 as a possible D gene (6 bases). The CDR3 has 13 amino acids. V lost 5 bases, J lost 4 bases, and 9 bases lay in between. CDR1 PRHDT and CDR2 FYEKMQ come from the germline V gene (reference sequence). CDR3 sequence (DNA): TGTGCCAGCAGCCTGGGACTTTACAATGAGCAGTTCTTC. Translating gives CASSLGLYNEQFF.

This clone has a single count. The CDR3 here is CASSSGYWTGGRNTEAFF. In DNA form, the CDR3 reads TGTGCCAGCAGCTCGGGGTATTGGACAGGGGGCAGGAACACTGAAGCTTTCTTT. The V call is TRBV28, the J call TRBJ1-1; 11 bases are a match to TRBD1. This CDR3 has 18 residues. Germline V gene data show CDR1 as MDHEN and CDR2 as SYDVKM. The junction had 13 bases not matched to a gene; V was cut back by 6 bases and J by 1 base.

This clone was detected only a few times. The rearrangement uses TRBV5-1 and TRBJ1-4; no clear D gene. The germline CDR1 and CDR2 sequences are SGHRS and YFSETQ. The CDR3 is made up of 16 amino acids. The V end lost 0 bases, the J end lost 4 bases, and 13 bases lay between the germline ends. CDR3 nucleotides: TGCGCCAGCAGCTTGGCAGCAGTAACCTTTAATGAAAAACTGTTTTTT. The encoded protein is CASSLAAVTFNEKLFF.